This T cell receptor (beta chain) came from a study of Graves' ophthalmopathy and Graves' hyperthyroidism. Germline assignment: CDR1 SGHTA and CDR2 FQGTGA. CDR3 length: 17 amino acids. Worth noting for this clonotype: Sequence at one end of the junction differs from germline and may be a read error.

The sequenced template was RNA, covering the TCR beta CDR3 region. Scientists carried out first-round RT-PCR using HTBI primers and then a second-round multiplex PCR. Using its own MiXCR run on the multiplex PCR reads, TCRdb lists one record per CDR3 protein. This table has some 750,000 distinct CDR3 sequences, 40% appearing once. It was from over 8.5 ml of fresh peripheral blood that the PBMCs came. The source material was peripheral blood. This clonotype originated in an adult man with Graves' ophthalmopathy. V and J are TRBV7-3 and TRBJ2-6, with D tentatively TRBD1 (5 bases). In DNA, the CDR3 is TGTGCCAGCAGCGTGACAGATACCATCTCTGGGGCCAACGCCCTGACTTTC. It specifies CASSVTDTISGANALTF.